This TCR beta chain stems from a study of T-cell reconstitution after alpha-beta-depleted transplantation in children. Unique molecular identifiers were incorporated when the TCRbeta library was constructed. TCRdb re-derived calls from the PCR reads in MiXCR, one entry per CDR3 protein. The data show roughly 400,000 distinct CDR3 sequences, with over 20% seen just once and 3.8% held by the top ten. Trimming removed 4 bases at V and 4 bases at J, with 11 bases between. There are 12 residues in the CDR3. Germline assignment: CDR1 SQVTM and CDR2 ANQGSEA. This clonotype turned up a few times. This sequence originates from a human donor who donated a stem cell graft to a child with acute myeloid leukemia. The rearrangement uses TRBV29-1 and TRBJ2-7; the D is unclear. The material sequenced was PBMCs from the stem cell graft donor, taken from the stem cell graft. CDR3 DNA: TGCAGCGTTGGTGTGGATCCTTACGAGCAGTACTTC. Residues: CSVGVDPYEQYF.